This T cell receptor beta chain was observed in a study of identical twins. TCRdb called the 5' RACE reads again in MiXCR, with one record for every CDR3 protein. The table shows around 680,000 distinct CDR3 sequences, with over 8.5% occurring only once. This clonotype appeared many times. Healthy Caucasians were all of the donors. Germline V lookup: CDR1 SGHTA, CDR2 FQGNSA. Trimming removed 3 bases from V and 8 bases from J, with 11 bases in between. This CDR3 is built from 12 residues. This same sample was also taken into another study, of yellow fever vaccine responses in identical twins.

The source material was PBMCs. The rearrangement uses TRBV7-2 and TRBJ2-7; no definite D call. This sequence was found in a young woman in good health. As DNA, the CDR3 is TGTGCCAGCAGCTTTGCAGGTAGCAAGCAGTACTTC. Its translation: CASSFAGSKQYF.